This T cell receptor (beta chain) was obtained from a study of cytomegalovirus exposure and HLA in healthy donors. About the research overall: Within the Caucasian-associated ancestry cluster were 81% of the roughly 360 genotyped donors.

Study results and caveats: It was reported in a later analysis that an Asian-associated ancestry cluster showed fewer N-insertions than the approximately 670-donor mean. Through in vitro validation, three CMV-associated chains were shown to be specific for CMV antigens. The authors assumed roughly uniform sequencing depth across donors for presence/absence analyses.

The study ran its PCR with 60 Vbeta and 13 Jbeta primers. The assay was immunoSEQ multiplex PCR, and TCRdb's table has in-frame clones only and misses some. Among approximately 110,000 clones listed, 67% were seen once. As for this clone: What it recognizes is unknown.

CDR1 and CDR2 (germline): MGHRA, YSYEKL. The CDR3 covers 16 residues. Between the trimmed V and J ends, which lost 1 base and 3 bases, there was a span of 13 bases. This TCR was sampled from a man between 18 and 29 years old in good health and CMV-seropositive. V is TRBV4-1 and J is TRBJ1-5; D is perhaps TRBD1 (5 bases). Sequencing used PBMCs. The CDR3: CASSQATGGPNQPQHF. CDR3 sequence (DNA): TGCGCCAGCAGCCAAGCAACAGGAGGGCCCAATCAGCCCCAGCATTTT.